This T cell receptor (beta chain) was sequenced during a study of blood T cell repertoires in COVID-19. The CDR3 totals 14 residues. The germline gives CDR1 SGHRS, CDR2 YFSETQ. Trimming removed 0 bases from V and 7 bases from J; junction bases left unmatched: 4. In the original analysis: Estimated nucleated cell counts came from reference gene primer amplification. TCRdb's copy holds only in-frame clones and misses some; the assay was immunoSEQ multiplex PCR. Clone size and the V and J calls come from that table; the DNA yielded D and trimming. The sample has approximately 210,000 clones, about 90% seen once.

Sequenced material: peripheral blood. The receptor was derived from a man under 40 with acute or convalescent COVID-19. The chain employs TRBV5-1 and TRBJ1-2; TRBD1 matches at 9 bases. In DNA, the CDR3 is TGCGCCAGCAGCTTGGAAGGACAGGGGACTGGCTACACCTTC. Protein sequence: CASSLEGQGTGYTF.